This T cell receptor beta chain is from a study of blood T cell repertoires in COVID-19. This table comes from immunoSEQ multiplex PCR, and its TCRdb copy is limited to in-frame clones, with some not included. The table lists about 200,000 clones, approximately 87% of them singletons. In germline, CDR1 is PRHDT, CDR2 FYEKMQ (reference sequence). The CDR3 totals 13 residues. Trimming took 5 bases from V and 7 from J, leaving 14 bases between them. The rearrangement joins TRBV13 to TRBJ1-2; tentatively, D is TRBD1 (6 bases). This clonotype originated in a man in his sixties who had recovered from COVID-19. Sequences were obtained from peripheral blood. CDR3 sequence reads: CASSNPGGPGYTF. The CDR3 DNA is TGTGCCAGCAGCAACCCCGGGGGGCCTGGCTACACCTTC. The full variable domain, its missing parts supplied by reference TRBV13 and TRBJ1-2, is AAGVIQSPRHLIKEKRETATLKCYPIPRHDTVYWYQQGPGQDPQFLISFYEKMQSDKGSIPDRFSAQQFSDYHSELNMSSLELGDSALYFCASSNPGGPGYTFGSGTRLTVV.